The 7 T cell receptor beta chains below come from one sample, sequenced in a study of blood T cells in healthy people across ages. Using a J-beta primer mix together with a sample-barcoded 5' primer, a second PCR was run for 7 to 11 cycles. TCRdb used MiXCR to reprocess the 5' RACE reads, holding one entry per CDR3 protein. The data show about 700,000 distinct CDR3 sequences, roughly 32% seen once. The sequenced sample was blood. The receptors derive from a woman aged 80 or over in good health.

As for this clonotype: One base away lies a much larger clone, so this may be a sequencing read error. V is TRBV4-2 and J is TRBJ1-6; the D gene is possibly TRBD1 (6 bases). V was cut by 4 bases and J by 12 bases, with 25 bases left in between. CDR1 is LGHNA, CDR2 YNFKEQ, per germline. The CDR3 contains 17 residues. The CDR3 bases are TGTGCCAGCAGCCCGGGGGCACTCAGGGGTCTTCTTTTACCCCTCCACTTT. Residues: CASSPGALRGLLLPLHF.

This clonotype has a count of ten or more. CDR3 region: CASSLAQGKDQPQHF. For the CDR3, the DNA is TGTGCCAGCAGCTTAGCACAGGGAAAGGATCAGCCCCAGCATTTT. The rearrangement links TRBV7-2 to TRBJ1-5; D is perhaps TRBD1 (6 bases). Germline V gene sequence: CDR1 SGHTA, CDR2 FQGNSA. With 0 bases removed from V and 5 bases from J, the gap between germline ends came to 11 bases. The CDR3 is 15 amino acids.

This clonotype was detected only a few times. This chain joins TRBV4-2 and TRBJ2-2; D might be TRBD1 (6 bases). V gave up 4 bases and J gave up 5 bases, with 14 bases separating them. The CDR3 covers 15 residues. Germline V gene data show CDR1 as LGHNA and CDR2 as YNFKEQ. The DNA for the CDR3 is TGTGCCAGCAGCCTAGAGCAGGGGCCTACCGGGGAGCTGTTTTTT. This codes for CASSLEQGPTGELFF.

This clonotype has only a few counts. One base away lies a much larger clone, so this may be a sequencing read error. V is TRBV29-1 and J is TRBJ2-7; 8 bases agree with TRBD2. The CDR3 has 13 amino acids. Germline CDR1 is SQVTM and CDR2 is ANQGSEA. After removal of 2 bases from V and 2 bases from J, the junction contained 2 bases not matched to a gene. CDR3 sequence: CSVENGGAYEQYF. Here the CDR3 DNA reads TGCAGCGTTGAAAACGGGGGGGCCTACGAGCAGTACTTC.

The table lists this clonotype with a few counts. The chain combines TRBV28 with TRBJ2-7, with 8 bases lining up with TRBD1. V lost 5 bases and J lost 3; bases outside the gene matches: 6. Germline CDR1 is MDHEN and CDR2 is SYDVKM. This CDR3 spans 14 amino acids. In nucleotides, the CDR3 is TGTGCCAGCAGTGGTGGAGACAGGGGCTACGAGCAGTACTTC. The encoded protein is CASSGGDRGYEQYF.

This clonotype was detected only a few times. The gene calls are TRBV18 and TRBJ1-1; 8 bases are shared with TRBD1. This CDR3 has 14 residues. V shed 3 bases and J 6 bases; nucleotides not matched to a gene: 6. Germline CDR1 KGHSH, CDR2 LQKENI. CDR3 DNA sequence: TGTGCCAGCTCACCCCTCGGACAGGGTTCTGAAGCTTTCTTT. Amino acid sequence: CASSPLGQGSEAFF. Complete variable domain (other parts from reference TRBV18 and TRBJ1-1): NAGVMQNPRHLVRRRGQEARLRCSPMKGHSHVYWYRQLPEEGLKFMVYLQKENIIDESGMPKERFSAEFPKEGPSILRIQQVVRGDSAAYFCASSPLGQGSEAFFGQGTRLTVV.

This clonotype was counted at least ten times. The J gene is TRBJ1-4, the V gene TRBV7-2, with unresolved D. Trimming took off 0 bases at V and 0 bases at J, with 5 bases between the two ends. In germline, CDR1 is SGHTA, CDR2 FQGNSA. The CDR3 is 15 amino acids. The CDR3 loop reads CASSLAGTTNEKLFF. CDR3 sequence (DNA): TGTGCCAGCAGCTTAGCCGGTACAACTAATGAAAAACTGTTTTTT.